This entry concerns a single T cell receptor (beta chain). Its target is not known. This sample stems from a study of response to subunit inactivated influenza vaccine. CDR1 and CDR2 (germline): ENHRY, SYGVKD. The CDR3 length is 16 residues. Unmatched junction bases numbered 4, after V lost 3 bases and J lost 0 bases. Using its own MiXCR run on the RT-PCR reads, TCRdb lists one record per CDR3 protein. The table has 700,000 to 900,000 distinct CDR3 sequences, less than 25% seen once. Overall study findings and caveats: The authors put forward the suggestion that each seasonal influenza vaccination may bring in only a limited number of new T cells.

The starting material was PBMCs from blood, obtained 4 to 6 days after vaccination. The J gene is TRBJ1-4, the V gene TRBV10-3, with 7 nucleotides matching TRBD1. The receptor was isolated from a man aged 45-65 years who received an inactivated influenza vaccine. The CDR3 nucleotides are TGTGCCATCAGTGACCGAGGACAGGCAACTAATGAAAAACTGTTTTTT. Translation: CAISDRGQATNEKLFF.